Listed below are T cell receptor beta chains from one sample, sequenced in a study of blood T cells in healthy people across ages. From the 5' RACE reads, TCRdb called clonotypes with MiXCR, one entry per CDR3 protein. The sample has about 640,000 distinct CDR3 sequences; less than 35% are singletons. The sample consisted of blood. These receptor sequences come from a woman older than 75 in good health. Each CDR3 is given with its conserved first and last residue. The D gene is left open where the match is weak. A row's size may be missing; if present it is once, few, many or a size class.

>TRBJ2-7|TRBV4-3|many|-
TGCGCCAGCAGCCAAGATAAGGGTACCTACGAGCAGTACTTC
CASSQDKGTYEQYF
>TRBJ2-3|TRBV20-1|-|-
TGCGGTGCGAGGCTAGGGGATACGCAGTATTTT
CGARLGDTQYF
>TRBJ2-3|TRBV6-5|many|-
TGTGCCAGCAGTTACGAACAGAACACAGATACGCAGTATTTT
CASSYEQNTDTQYF
>TRBJ2-3|TRBV5-5|many|TRBD1
TGTGCCAGCAGCTGGGGGACAGGGGGCACAGATACGCAGTATTTT
CASSWGTGGTDTQYF
>TRBJ2-1|TRBV7-9|-|TRBD2
TGTGCCAGCAGCTTGATTAGCGGGGGATTCCGGAATGAGCAGTTCTTC
CASSLISGGFRNEQFF
>TRBJ2-1|TRBV9|many|TRBD2
TGTGCCAGCAGCGCGAGAGACGTAGCGGGGGGATATGAGCAGTTCTTC
CASSARDVAGGYEQFF
>TRBJ2-7|TRBV7-2|many|-
TGTGCCAGCAGCCCTCTGGGGGCTATCGCCTACGAGCAGTACTTC
CASSPLGAIAYEQYF
>TRBJ1-5|TRBV28|-|TRBD1
TGTGCCAGCAGATGGACAGGGGGGAGCAATCAGCCCCAGCATTTT
CASRWTGGSNQPQHF
>TRBJ1-1|TRBV9|few|-
TGTGCCAGCAGCGTAGCCGGGACGGCGAACACTGAAGCTTTCTTT
CASSVAGTANTEAFF
>TRBJ2-3|TRBV12-3/TRBV12-4|many|-
TGTGCCAGCAGTTCGCGGCCCCAAGGCCCAGATACGCAGTATTTT
CASSSRPQGPDTQYF
>TRBJ1-2|TRBV27|few|TRBD1
TGTGCCAGCAGTTTATTGGGGACAGACCAAGACTATGGCTACACCTTC
CASSLLGTDQDYGYTF
>TRBJ2-7|TRBV12-3/TRBV12-4|many|-
TGTGCCACAAACTTGGAGGGGCCGGCCTACGAGCAGTACTTC
CATNLEGPAYEQYF
>TRBJ1-5|TRBV12-3/TRBV12-4|many|TRBD1
TGTGCCAGCAGGCCGGGACAGGGGGTCAATCAGCCCCAGCATTTT
CASRPGQGVNQPQHF
>TRBJ1-2|TRBV14|many|-
TGTGCCAGCAGCCAAGAGAGGGCGGGGACCGGCTACACCTTC
CASSQERAGTGYTF
>TRBJ2-5|TRBV7-9|many|-
TGTGCCAGCAGCCTTTCCGGCGGGGCCAAAATCCAAGAGACCCAGTACTTC
CASSLSGGAKIQETQYF
>TRBJ1-4|TRBV27|-|TRBD1
TGTGTCGGCAGTCCGCCGGACAGGAGGAATGAAAAACTGTTTTTT
CVGSPPDRRNEKLFF
>TRBJ2-5|TRBV3-1|many|TRBD2
TGTGCCAGCAGCCAAGAAAGGACTAGCGGGCCTTCCGAGACCCAGTACTTC
CASSQERTSGPSETQYF
>TRBJ1-1|TRBV29-1|many|-
TGCAGCGTCCACACAGACCGAAGTGAAGCTTTCTTT
CSVHTDRSEAFF
>TRBJ1-2|TRBV5-1|-|TRBD1
TGCGCCAGCAGCCCCAGACAGGGTAGCGATGGCTACACCTTC
CASSPRQGSDGYTF
>TRBJ1-2|TRBV30|-|-
TGTGCCTGGAGCATTAACATTAACTATGGCTACACCTTC
CAWSININYGYTF
>TRBJ2-4|TRBV6-6|many|TRBD1
TGTGCCAGCAGTGGTACAGGGGGCAGGGGCAAAAACATTCAGTACTTC
CASSGTGGRGKNIQYF
>TRBJ2-3|TRBV20-1|many|TRBD2
TGCAGTGCTAGAGATGGTGGGACTAGCGCCACAGATACGCAGTATTTT
CSARDGGTSATDTQYF
>TRBJ1-6|TRBV4-1|-|-
TGCGCCAGCAGCCAAGATAAGAGAGACTCCTATAATTCACCCCTCCACTTT
CASSQDKRDSYNSPLHF
>TRBJ2-7|TRBV6-6|many|TRBD2
TGTGCCAGCACGCCCCGGGGGGCCTACGAGCAGTACTTC
CASTPRGAYEQYF
>TRBJ2-2|TRBV7-3|-|TRBD1
TGTGCCTGCCGAGACCGGGACAGGGGGCGCGGCACCGGGGAGCTGTTTTTT
CACRDRDRGRGTGELFF
>TRBJ2-3|TRBV7-2|-|-
TGTGCCAGCAGCCCATTTGGACAGGCGGGGGACACCCAGTATTTT
CASSPFGQAGDTQYF
>TRBJ2-7|TRBV19|few|TRBD1
TGTGCCAGTAGTTTCGGGACAGGGAACGGAATGGACGAGCAGTACTTC
CASSFGTGNGMDEQYF
>TRBJ2-1|TRBV20-1|few|TRBD2
TGCAGTGGGACTAGCGGGGGGATGTTCGGGAATGAGCAGTTCTTC
CSGTSGGMFGNEQFF
>TRBJ1-2|TRBV19|many|-
TGTGCCAGTAGTATGGAGACAGGAACCCGCTACACCTTC
CASSMETGTRYTF
>TRBJ2-2|TRBV15|-|TRBD1
TGTGCCACCAGCAGAGGGGACAGGGGGCTGGACACCGGGGAGCCGTTTTTT
CATSRGDRGLDTGEPFF
>TRBJ1-2|TRBV4-3|many|-
TGCGCCAGCAGCCAAAGGGGGGGTGGCTATGGCTACACCTTC
CASSQRGGGYGYTF
>TRBJ2-6|TRBV3-1|many|-
TGTGCCAGCAGCCAAGGTGGGCGCTCTGGGGCCAACGTCCTGACTTTC
CASSQGGRSGANVLTF
>TRBJ2-3|TRBV20-1|many|-
TGCAGTGCTAGGTTGATGGCCTCTAGCACAGATACGCAGTATTTT
CSARLMASSTDTQYF
>TRBJ2-3|TRBV5-1|many|-
TGCGCCAGCAGCCTCGACGGACCTAGCACAGATACGCAGTATTTT
CASSLDGPSTDTQYF
>TRBJ1-3|TRBV5-1|-|-
TGCGCCAGCAGCAAGGAAAACAGAAACTCTGGAAACACCATATATTTT
CASSKENRNSGNTIYF
>TRBJ2-3|TRBV20-1|many|-
TGCAGTGCTAGACCACCAAGGGGGGGAACAGATACGCAGTATTTT
CSARPPRGGTDTQYF
>TRBJ2-1|TRBV4-3|many|TRBD2
TGCGCCAGCAGCCAAGAAGGTCGGGGGGTATACAATGAGCAGTTCTTC
CASSQEGRGVYNEQFF
>TRBJ2-3|TRBV20-1|many|TRBD1
TGCAGTGCTAATTGGGACAGGGTCGCCACAGATACGCAGTATTTT
CSANWDRVATDTQYF
>TRBJ2-1|TRBV29-1|many|-
TGCAGCGTTGATTGGGGCTACAATGAGCAGTTCTTC
CSVDWGYNEQFF
>TRBJ1-5|TRBV7-2|many|-
TGTGCCAGCAGCTTAGGGAGGGCGGGCAATCAGCCCCAGCATTTT
CASSLGRAGNQPQHF
>TRBJ2-1|TRBV7-2|-|-
TGTGCCAGCAGCTTAATGGGCGGGCTAGCGATCCCCTACAATGAGCAGTTCTTC
CASSLMGGLAIPYNEQFF
>TRBJ1-5|TRBV5-6|many|-
TGTGCCAGCAGCTTGAGGGTGGGGGGCAATCAGCCCCAGCATTTT
CASSLRVGGNQPQHF
>TRBJ2-3|TRBV7-2|many|-
TGTGCCAGCAGCCGCTCCCCGGGGGCGGTAGATACGCAGTATTTT
CASSRSPGAVDTQYF
>TRBJ2-1|TRBV9|many|-
TGTGCCAGCAGCTCCCCTCTGTCGGGGGCCAATCTCTACAATGAGCAGTTCTTC
CASSSPLSGANLYNEQFF
>TRBJ2-5|TRBV20-1|-|-
TGCAGTGCGCCACTTCGCTTTACCCTAGAGACCCAGTACTTC
CSAPLRFTLETQYF
>TRBJ2-7|TRBV11-2|many|TRBD1
TGTGCCATCCGGGCGGGGACAGGGCTCTACGAGCAGTACTTC
CAIRAGTGLYEQYF
>TRBJ2-2|TRBV9|many|-
TGTGCCAGCAGCGTAACAGGGAACACCGGGGAGCTGTTTTTT
CASSVTGNTGELFF